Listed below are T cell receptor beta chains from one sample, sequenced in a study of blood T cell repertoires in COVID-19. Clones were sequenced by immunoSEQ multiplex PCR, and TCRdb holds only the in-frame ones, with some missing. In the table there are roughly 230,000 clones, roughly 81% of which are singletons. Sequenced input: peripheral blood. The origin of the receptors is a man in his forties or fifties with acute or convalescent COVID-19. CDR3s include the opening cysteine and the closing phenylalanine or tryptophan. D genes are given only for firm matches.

cdr3_aa: CASSQGQANYGYTF; j_call: TRBJ1-2; v_call: TRBV5-1; d_call: TRBD1
cdr3_aa: CSASDWRGGLNDEQFF; j_call: TRBJ2-1; v_call: TRBV20-1; d_call: TRBD2
cdr3_aa: CASGPRGLQGETQYF; j_call: TRBJ2-5; v_call: TRBV12-5; d_call: TRBD1
cdr3_aa: CATDYSTSKDTQYF; j_call: TRBJ2-3; v_call: TRBV30; d_call: .
cdr3_aa: CASSPLGGKDTEAFF; j_call: TRBJ1-1; v_call: TRBV2; d_call: .
cdr3_aa: CASSLGQEGPSTDTQYF; j_call: TRBJ2-3; v_call: TRBV27; d_call: TRBD1
cdr3_aa: CASSPGQRYNEQFF; j_call: TRBJ2-1; v_call: TRBV6-5; d_call: TRBD1
cdr3_aa: CASSPGSLGDTEAFF; j_call: TRBJ1-1; v_call: TRBV6-5; d_call: .
cdr3_aa: CAIQDREDSPLHF; j_call: TRBJ1-6; v_call: TRBV2; d_call: TRBD1
cdr3_aa: CASSLRGAGTGRLELFF; j_call: TRBJ1-4; v_call: TRBV7-8; d_call: TRBD1
cdr3_aa: CASSLERASRAQYF; j_call: TRBJ2-3; v_call: TRBV5-4; d_call: .
cdr3_aa: CASSLDVSLAGRRNTQYF; j_call: TRBJ2-3; v_call: TRBV7-2; d_call: .
cdr3_aa: CASSVDPRESPLHF; j_call: TRBJ1-6; v_call: TRBV9; d_call: .
cdr3_aa: CATSRDRSHEQYF; j_call: TRBJ2-7; v_call: TRBV15; d_call: .
cdr3_aa: CATGGGGRSKETQYF; j_call: TRBJ2-5; v_call: TRBV24-1; d_call: TRBD2
cdr3_aa: CASSLKDRGRWETQYF; j_call: TRBJ2-5; v_call: TRBV11-2; d_call: TRBD1
cdr3_aa: CATTNRVGLEKLFF; j_call: TRBJ1-4; v_call: TRBV15; d_call: .
cdr3_aa: CASSGTGSGNTIYF; j_call: TRBJ1-3; v_call: TRBV5-4; d_call: TRBD1
cdr3_aa: CASSYRDRGNYEQYF; j_call: TRBJ2-7; v_call: TRBV6-5; d_call: TRBD1
cdr3_aa: CAWSVGRSNQPQHF; j_call: TRBJ1-5; v_call: TRBV30; d_call: .
cdr3_aa: CASSPADRRNEKLFF; j_call: TRBJ1-4; v_call: TRBV3-1/TRBV3-2; d_call: .
cdr3_aa: CAWSGGSGNTIYF; j_call: TRBJ1-3; v_call: TRBV30; d_call: .
cdr3_aa: CASTERGTNTGELFF; j_call: TRBJ2-2; v_call: TRBV7-2; d_call: TRBD2
cdr3_aa: CASSLDTGYGYTF; j_call: TRBJ1-2; v_call: TRBV7-3; d_call: .
cdr3_aa: CASSPTGKRSTEAFF; j_call: TRBJ1-1; v_call: TRBV7-2; d_call: TRBD1
cdr3_aa: CASRGPSTDTQYF; j_call: TRBJ2-3; v_call: TRBV4-1; d_call: .
cdr3_aa: CASSLGTGNEAFF; j_call: TRBJ1-1; v_call: TRBV5-1; d_call: TRBD1
cdr3_aa: CAGRTGITGELFF; j_call: TRBJ2-2; v_call: TRBV27; d_call: TRBD1
cdr3_aa: CASSLEGGQHYGYTF; j_call: TRBJ1-2; v_call: TRBV13; d_call: TRBD1
cdr3_aa: CASSPSRGNEKLFF; j_call: TRBJ1-4; v_call: TRBV5-1; d_call: .
cdr3_aa: CASSQEGLADTGELFF; j_call: TRBJ2-2; v_call: TRBV4-2; d_call: TRBD2
cdr3_aa: CASSLSRGGEQETQYF; j_call: TRBJ2-5; v_call: TRBV11-2; d_call: .
cdr3_aa: CASSPGGDTQYF; j_call: TRBJ2-3; v_call: TRBV6-5; d_call: TRBD2
cdr3_aa: CASSLDREGYTF; j_call: TRBJ1-2; v_call: TRBV7-9; d_call: .
cdr3_aa: CASSLGTGGGYTF; j_call: TRBJ1-2; v_call: TRBV7-9; d_call: TRBD1
cdr3_aa: CASSVEGQGRGYTF; j_call: TRBJ1-2; v_call: TRBV9; d_call: TRBD1
cdr3_aa: CASSPVGPPTEAFF; j_call: TRBJ1-1; v_call: TRBV13; d_call: .